Below are 6 T cell receptor beta chains sequenced from a single sample in a study of blood T cell repertoires in COVID-19. Data came from immunoSEQ multiplex PCR; TCRdb stores just in-frame clones and leaves some out. Of some 120,000 clones listed, almost 85% are singletons. The specimen was peripheral blood. Receptors originate from a man in his sixties or seventies with active or convalescent COVID-19.

The V call is TRBV7-9, the J call TRBJ2-1, with 7 bases that match TRBD2. The CDR3 sequence is 16 residues long. CDR1 SEHNR and CDR2 FQNEAQ come from the germline V gene (reference sequence). Trimming took 5 bases from V and 2 from J; bases not matched to a gene: 9. The CDR3 reads CASSQKTSETYNEQFF. Written as DNA, the CDR3 is TGTGCCAGCAGCCAAAAAACTAGCGAGACCTACAATGAGCAGTTCTTC.

The rearrangement joins TRBV5-4 to TRBJ2-5, with TRBD2 matching over 9 bases. CDR1 is SGHNT, CDR2 YYREEE, per germline (reference sequence). The V segment lost 4 bases and the J segment 2 bases; nucleotides outside the gene matches: 6. The CDR3 contains 15 residues. DNA of the CDR3: TGTGCCAGCAGCACCGGGACTAGCCGTCAAGAGACCCAGTACTTC. Its protein is CASSTGTSRQETQYF.

The chain combines TRBV5-4 with TRBJ2-7; the D gene is possibly TRBD1 (5 bases). CDR1 and CDR2 (germline): SGHNT, YYREEE (reference sequence). The CDR3 consists of 11 residues. The germline V and J ends were trimmed by 4 bases and 6 bases, with 8 bases remaining between them. The DNA for the CDR3 is TGTGCCAGCAGCACCACAGGCGAGCAGTACTTC. It yields the protein CASSTTGEQYF.

DNA for the CDR3: TGTGCCAGCAGCCAAGATAGTTACAGTGGGGATACGCAGTATTTT. This sequence encodes CASSQDSYSGDTQYF. The chain is built from TRBV4-2 and TRBJ2-3; D ambiguous. Germline V gene data show CDR1 as LGHNA and CDR2 as YNFKEQ. V was cut by 0 bases and J by 6 bases, with 13 bases left in between. CDR3 length: 15 residues.

The chain carries TRBV6-1 and TRBJ2-3, with TRBD2 matching over 16 bases. The length of the CDR3 is 15 residues. J gave up 14 bases and V 1 base, and 6 bases lay outside the gene matches. CDR1 is MNHNS, CDR2 SASEGT, per germline. CDR3 residues: CASSEVGLAGGPRYF. The CDR3 bases are TGTGCCAGCAGTGAAGTGGGACTAGCGGGAGGGCCTCGGTATTTT.

This clone came up a few times. J is TRBJ2-1 and V is TRBV5-6, with D perhaps matching TRBD1 (6 bases). The CDR3 loop spans 14 amino acids. V lost 1 base and J lost 6, with 11 bases in between. Germline CDR1 and CDR2: SGHDT and YYEEEE. CDR3 nucleotides: TGTGCCAGCAGCTTGCAGGGGTCCCTCAATGAGCAGTTCTTC. Translation gives CASSLQGSLNEQFF.